Below, 15 T cell receptor beta chains from the same sample are listed, as sequenced in a study of blood T cell repertoires in COVID-19. Produced via immunoSEQ multiplex PCR; TCRdb's table is partial and in-frame only. The table has roughly 82,000 clones, roughly four fifths seen once. The specimen sequenced was peripheral blood. The receptors here all came from a man in his 60s with acute or convalescent COVID-19.

This sequence joins TRBV4-1 and TRBJ1-2; 11 bases align to TRBD1. This CDR3 is built from 18 residues. The V segment lost 0 bases and the J segment 4 bases; nucleotides outside the gene matches: 10. Germline lookup yields CDR1 MGHRA and CDR2 YSYEKL. CDR3 amino acids: CASSQEPGTGGYSYGYTF. The CDR3 bases are TGCGCCAGCAGCCAAGAGCCAGGGACAGGGGGTTATAGCTATGGCTACACCTTC.

J is TRBJ2-5 and V is TRBV7-2; TRBD2 aligns across 9 bases. Germline values: CDR1 SGHTA, CDR2 FQGNSA. The CDR3 spans 15 residues. The J segment lost 1 base and the V segment lost 5 bases, leaving 5 bases of the junction unmatched. The CDR3 DNA is TGTGCCAGCAGCCAGGGGGGACTAGCCCAAGAGACCCAGTACTTC. Translation: CASSQGGLAQETQYF. The full variable domain, completed using reference TRBV7-2 and TRBJ2-5, is GAGVSQSPSNKVTEKGKDVELRCDPISGHTALYWYRQSLGQGLEFLIYFQGNSAPDKSGLPSDRFSAERTGGSVSTLTIQRTQQEDSAVYLCASSQGGLAQETQYFGPGTRLLVL.

The chain recombines TRBV11-2 with TRBJ2-5, with 9 bases aligning to TRBD1. The trim removed 0 bases at V and 7 bases at J, leaving 6 bases unmatched. CDR3 length: 15 amino acids. Germline-derived CDR1 and CDR2 are SGHAT and FQNNGV. The CDR3 loop reads CASSLEPTGGGTQYF. CDR3 bases: TGTGCCAGCAGCTTAGAGCCGACAGGGGGTGGGACCCAGTACTTC.

The chain is built from TRBV29-1 and TRBJ1-5; D perhaps matches TRBD1 (5 bases). CDR3 length equals 15 residues. Germline-derived CDR1 and CDR2 are SQVTM and ANQGSEA. With 6 bases removed from V and 1 base from J, the gap between germline ends came to 16 bases. CDR3: CSVLSPRQSNQPQHF. In DNA, the CDR3 is TGCAGCGTCCTCAGCCCCCGACAGAGCAATCAGCCCCAGCATTTT.

The rearrangement uses TRBV5-1 and TRBJ2-5; perhaps TRBD2 as D (6 bases). The CDR3 spans 15 residues. Trimming pared 0 bases from V and 1 base from J, leaving 10 bases between. The germline gives CDR1 SGHRS, CDR2 YFSETQ. This chain's CDR3 is CASSLGRGSQETQYF. The CDR3 DNA reads TGCGCCAGCAGCTTGGGGCGGGGATCCCAAGAGACCCAGTACTTC. Full variable domain (missing parts from reference TRBV5-1 and TRBJ2-5): KAGVTQTPRYLIKTRGQQVTLSCSPISGHRSVSWYQQTPGQGLQFLFEYFSETQRNKGNFPGRFSGRQFSNSRSEMNVSTLELGDSALYLCASSLGRGSQETQYFGPGTRLLVL.

V is TRBV3-1 (or the pseudogene TRBV3-2) and J is TRBJ1-4, with 7 positions matching TRBD1. The CDR3 contains 17 residues. The germline V gene encodes CDR1 LGHDT and CDR2 YNNKEL (reference sequence). Germline trimming cut 1 base from V and 5 bases from J; bases unmatched to any gene: 10. CDR3 sequence (DNA): TGTGCCAGCAGCCAAGGGCCCGACAGGGATGTCAATGAAAAACTGTTTTTT. This encodes CASSQGPDRDVNEKLFF.

This chain joins TRBV7-2 and TRBJ2-2, with D possibly being TRBD1 (6 bases). Germline values: CDR1 SGHTA, CDR2 FQGNSA. This CDR3 comprises 15 residues. V shed 4 bases and J shed 4 bases, with 13 bases lying between them. The CDR3 sequence is CASSSTGRSTGELFF. Written as DNA, the CDR3 is TGTGCCAGCAGCTCCACAGGGAGAAGCACCGGGGAGCTGTTTTTT.

This chain links TRBV11-3 with TRBJ1-6; the D gene is possibly TRBD1 (5 bases). Trimming removed 5 bases from V and 7 bases from J, with 9 bases in between. CDR1 is SGHNT and CDR2 is YENEEA in the germline V gene. The CDR3 is 13 amino acids. The CDR3 DNA is TGTGCCAGCAGCCTCGCAGGGAATTCACCCCTCCACTTT. Protein product: CASSLAGNSPLHF. Filled out from reference TRBV11-3 and TRBJ1-6, the complete variable domain reads EAGVVQSPRYKIIEKKQPVAFWCNPISGHNTLYWYLQNLGQGPELLIRYENEEAVDDSQLPKDRFSAERLKGVDSTLKIQPAELGDSAVYLCASSLAGNSPLHFGNGTRLTVT.

This clone has just a few counts. The V and J genes are TRBV15 and TRBJ2-2; 8 nucleotides match TRBD1. There are 15 residues in the CDR3. V was pared by 0 bases and J by 7 bases, with 4 bases of the junction left unmatched. In germline, CDR1 is LNHNV, CDR2 YYDKDF (reference sequence). The CDR3 sequence is CATSRDRGQGGELFF. The CDR3, as DNA: TGTGCCACCAGCAGAGACAGGGGGCAGGGCGGGGAGCTGTTTTTT.

This clone was observed once. V is TRBV5-6 and J is TRBJ1-3; D is possibly TRBD1 (6 bases). Deletions cut 4 bases from V and 2 bases from J, with 10 bases between. Germline lookup yields CDR1 SGHDT and CDR2 YYEEEE. The CDR3 is 14 residues long. In nucleotides, the CDR3 is TGTGCCAGCAGCCCTCCAGGGGCTGGAAACACCATATATTTT. Amino acids: CASSPPGAGNTIYF.

The rearrangement uses TRBV19 and TRBJ2-5, with D perhaps matching TRBD1 (6 bases). In germline, CDR1 is LNHDA, CDR2 SQIVND (reference sequence). The CDR3 totals 13 residues. Between the trimmed V and J ends, which lost 5 bases and 5 bases, there was a span of 12 bases. The CDR3, as DNA: TGTGCCAGTAGTGGGACATCTTACGAGACCCAGTACTTC. The encoded protein is CASSGTSYETQYF.

The rearrangement uses TRBV7-2 and TRBJ2-7; tentative D call: TRBD1 (6 bases). CDR3 length: 15 amino acids. Germline values: CDR1 SGHTA, CDR2 FQGNSA. V was shortened by 0 bases and J by 1 base, with 10 bases between the two germline ends. CDR3 DNA sequence: TGTGCCAGCAGCTTAGCGACAGGTCCTTCCTACGAGCAGTACTTC. This translates into CASSLATGPSYEQYF. Using reference TRBV7-2 and TRBJ2-7 for the parts outside the CDR3, the full variable domain is GAGVSQSPSNKVTEKGKDVELRCDPISGHTALYWYRQSLGQGLEFLIYFQGNSAPDKSGLPSDRFSAERTGGSVSTLTIQRTQQEDSAVYLCASSLATGPSYEQYFGPGTRLTVT.

V gene TRBV9 combines with J gene TRBJ1-3, with 11 bases fitting TRBD1. With V trimmed by 2 bases and J by 5 bases, 3 bases remained unmatched. The germline CDR1 and CDR2 sequences are SGDLS and YYNGEE. The CDR3 totals 15 residues. The CDR3 region has the DNA TGTGCCAGCAGCGTTAGGACAGGGGGCAGAAACACCATATATTTT. Translation: CASSVRTGGRNTIYF.

The gene calls are TRBV7-9 and TRBJ1-5; perhaps TRBD1 as D (6 bases). The V gene lost 4 bases and the J gene lost 9 bases, with 16 bases spanning the gap. This CDR3 is 14 amino acids long. The germline CDR1 and CDR2 sequences are SEHNR and FQNEAQ (reference sequence). The CDR3 loop is CASSSPGQPGPQHF. DNA of the CDR3: TGTGCCAGCAGCTCCCCGGGACAACCTGGGCCCCAGCATTTT.

This clone was observed a handful of times. The chain links TRBV10-1 to TRBJ1-1; D remains ambiguous. This CDR3 is built from 15 residues. Trimming removed 4 bases at V and 3 bases at J, with 15 bases between. Germline CDR1 is WNHNN and CDR2 is SYGVQD (reference sequence). CDR3 sequence (DNA): TGCGCCAGCAGTGCCTGGCGGGCGGCGGACACTGAAGCTTTCTTT. This translates into CASSAWRAADTEAFF.